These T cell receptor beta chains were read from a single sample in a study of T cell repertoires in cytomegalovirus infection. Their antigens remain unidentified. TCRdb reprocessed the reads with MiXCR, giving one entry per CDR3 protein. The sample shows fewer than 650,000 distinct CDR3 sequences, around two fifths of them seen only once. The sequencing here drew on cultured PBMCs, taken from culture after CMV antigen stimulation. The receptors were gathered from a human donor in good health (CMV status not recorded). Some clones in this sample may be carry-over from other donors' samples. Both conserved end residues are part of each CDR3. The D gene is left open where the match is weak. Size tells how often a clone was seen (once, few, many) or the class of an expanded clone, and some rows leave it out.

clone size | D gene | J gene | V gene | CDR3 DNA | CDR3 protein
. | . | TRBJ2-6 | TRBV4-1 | TGCGCCAGCAGCCAAGCTGGGGCCAACGTCCTGACTTTC | CASSQAGANVLTF
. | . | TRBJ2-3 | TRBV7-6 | TGTGCCAGCAGCTTAGGTGGTTCCTCAGGGTTCCGAACGCAGTATTTT | CASSLGGSSGFRTQYF
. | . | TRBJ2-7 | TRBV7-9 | TGTGCCAGCAGCTCGATCCTCGCCAGCGAGCAGTACTTC | CASSSILASEQYF
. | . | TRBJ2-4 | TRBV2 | TGTGCCAGCTTAGCGGTGCGGATTCAGTACTTC | CASLAVRIQYF
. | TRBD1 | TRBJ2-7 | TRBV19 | TGTGCCAGTAGTATAAGAAGTGGAGACAGGGTACACTTC | CASSIRSGDRVHF
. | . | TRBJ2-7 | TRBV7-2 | TGTGCCAGCACGGGGTCCGGCAGGGTGATCTACGAGCAGTACTTC | CASTGSGRVIYEQYF
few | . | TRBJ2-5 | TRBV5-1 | TGCGCCAGCAGCCCGGCGGGTACGCGCCCGGGAGAGACCCAGTACTTC | CASSPAGTRPGETQYF
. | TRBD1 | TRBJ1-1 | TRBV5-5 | TGTGCCGGGAGGACAGGGCTAACGAACACTGAAGCTTTCTTT | CAGRTGLTNTEAFF
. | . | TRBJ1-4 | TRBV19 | TGTGCCAGCCAAATGCCGGACAGCCCGAATGAAAAACTGTTTTTT | CASQMPDSPNEKLFF
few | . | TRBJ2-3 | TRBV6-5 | TGTGCCAGCAGTTACGGAGTCACAGATACGCAGTATTTT | CASSYGVTDTQYF
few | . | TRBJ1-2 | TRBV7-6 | TGTGCCAGCAGCCGACTGGGAGCAGGAGATATGGCTACGCGGTACAGCTACACCTTC | CASSRLGAGDMATRYSYTF
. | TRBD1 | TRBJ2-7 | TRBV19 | TGTGCCAGTAGTACCCCCCAGACAGGGAGCGATGAGCAGTACTTC | CASSTPQTGSDEQYF
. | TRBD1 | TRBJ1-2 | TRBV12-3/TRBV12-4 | TGTGCCAGCAGCAGGACAGGGGGCTCTGGCTACACCTTC | CASSRTGGSGYTF
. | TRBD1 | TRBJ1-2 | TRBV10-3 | TGTGCCATCAGTCCAGGGGGCTCTGGGAGCTACACCTTC | CAISPGGSGSYTF
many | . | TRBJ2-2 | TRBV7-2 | TGTGCCAGCACTCTACGTAACACCGGGGAGCTGTTTTTT | CASTLRNTGELFF
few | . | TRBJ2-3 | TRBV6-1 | TGTGCCAGCAGTCTCAGAGCGCCGGGGGATACGCAGTATTTT | CASSLRAPGDTQYF
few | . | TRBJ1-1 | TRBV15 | TGTGCCACCAGCAGAGATTTCGGGGGGAACATGAACACTGAAGCTTTCTTT | CATSRDFGGNMNTEAFF
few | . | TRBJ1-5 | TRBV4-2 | TGTGCGGCAGGGGACAATCAGCCCCAGCATTTT | CAAGDNQPQHF
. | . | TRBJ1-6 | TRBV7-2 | TGTGCCAGCAGCTTGTCAATGGGGGTCTATAATTCACCCCTCCACTTT | CASSLSMGVYNSPLHF
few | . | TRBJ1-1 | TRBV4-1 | TGCGCCAGCAGCCCCATAACCTGGCCGTTTCAAGCTTTCTTT | CASSPITWPFQAFF
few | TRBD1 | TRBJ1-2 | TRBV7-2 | TGTGCCACTGCGGACAGGGGAGGGGGCTATGGCTACACCTTC | CATADRGGGYGYTF
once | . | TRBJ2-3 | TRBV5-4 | TGTGCCAGCAGCTTGGGGGCACAGGCGGGTACGCAGTATTTT | CASSLGAQAGTQYF
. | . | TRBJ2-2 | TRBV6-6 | TGTGCCAGCAGTTACTCTTACAGGGAAGCCACCGGGGAGCTGTTTTTT | CASSYSYREATGELFF
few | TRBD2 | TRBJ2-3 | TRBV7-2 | TGTGCCAGCAGCACCAGCGGGGGGGCAAGCACAGATACGCAGTATTTT | CASSTSGGASTDTQYF
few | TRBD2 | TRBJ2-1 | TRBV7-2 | TGTGCCAGCAGCTCGGGACTAGCGTTTGGTGAGCAGTTCTTC | CASSSGLAFGEQFF
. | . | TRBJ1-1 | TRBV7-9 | TGTGCCCCTGGGGGGTTCTACGACACTGAAGCTTTCTTT | CAPGGFYDTEAFF
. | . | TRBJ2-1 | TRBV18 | TGTGCCAGCTCCTCGGGCGGAGGATTCTACAATGAGCAGTTCTTC | CASSSGGGFYNEQFF
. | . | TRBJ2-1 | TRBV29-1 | TGCAGCGTTGAAGGGACGACTAGTTCCTACAATGAGCAGTTCTTC | CSVEGTTSSYNEQFF
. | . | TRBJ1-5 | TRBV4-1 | TGCGCCAGCAGCCAAGGCGTTTTAGGCGTAGTTAATCAGCCCCAGCATTTT | CASSQGVLGVVNQPQHF
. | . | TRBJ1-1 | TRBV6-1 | TGTGCCAGCAGTGAAACGAGGGGCACTGAAGCTTTCTTT | CASSETRGTEAFF
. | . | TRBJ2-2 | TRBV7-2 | TGTGCCAGCAGCCTAGAGGGCGGAACGAACACCGGGGAGCTGTTTTTT | CASSLEGGTNTGELFF
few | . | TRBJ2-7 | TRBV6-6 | TGTGCCAGCAGTGAGGGGGTATACGAGCAGTACTTC | CASSEGVYEQYF
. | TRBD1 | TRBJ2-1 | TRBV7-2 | TGTGCCAGCAGCTTAGTGCGCTTACAGGGGGCGGCATACAATGAGCAGTTCTTC | CASSLVRLQGAAYNEQFF
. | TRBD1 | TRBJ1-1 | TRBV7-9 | TGTGCCAGCAGCCAGAACAGGGGGGGGAACACTGAAGCTTTCTTT | CASSQNRGGNTEAFF
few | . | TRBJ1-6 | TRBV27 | TGTGCCAGCAGTGTCCCTCGGGACGGATATAATTCACCCCTCCACTTT | CASSVPRDGYNSPLHF
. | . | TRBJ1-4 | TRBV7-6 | TGTGCCAGCAGCTTATCCGGGGGAACTAATGAAAAACTGTTTTTT | CASSLSGGTNEKLFF
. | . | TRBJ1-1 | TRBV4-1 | TGCGCCAGCTGCGATGGGTGGGGAGACACTGAAGCTTTCTTT | CASCDGWGDTEAFF
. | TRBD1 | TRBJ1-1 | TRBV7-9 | TGTGCCAGCAGCTTAGTGGGGACAGGAAGGGGGACTGAAGCTTTCTTT | CASSLVGTGRGTEAFF
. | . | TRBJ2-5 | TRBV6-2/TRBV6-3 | TGTGCCGGCTGGGGGGGGGGCCTGCTGGAGACCCAGTACTTC | CAGWGGGLLETQYF
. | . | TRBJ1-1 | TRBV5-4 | TGTGCCAGCAGCTCGGTACAATGGGGGGCCATGAACACTGAAGCTTTCTTT | CASSSVQWGAMNTEAFF
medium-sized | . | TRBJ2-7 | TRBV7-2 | TGTGCCAGCAGCCATGTGGACAGCTACGAGCAGTACTTC | CASSHVDSYEQYF
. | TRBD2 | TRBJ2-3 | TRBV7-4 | TGTGCCAGCAGCCCTGGGACTAGCGGGACCACAGATACGCAGTATTTT | CASSPGTSGTTDTQYF
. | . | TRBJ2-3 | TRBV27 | TGTGCCAGCAGTTTTAATCCAGATACGCAGTATTTT | CASSFNPDTQYF
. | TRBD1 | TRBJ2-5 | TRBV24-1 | TGTGCCACCAGTGATTCCCGACAGGGCGGGGAGACCCAGTACTTC | CATSDSRQGGETQYF
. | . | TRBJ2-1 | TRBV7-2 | TGTGCCAGCAGCTCGACTAGGAGGGCCTACAATGAGCAGTTCTTC | CASSSTRRAYNEQFF
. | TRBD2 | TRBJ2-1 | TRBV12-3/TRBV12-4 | TGTGCCAGCGAGGGAGCGGGGGAGAGGCAGTTCTTC | CASEGAGERQFF
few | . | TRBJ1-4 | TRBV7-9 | TGTGCCTGGGGGAGGAGCTCTAATGAAAAACTGTTTTTT | CAWGRSSNEKLFF
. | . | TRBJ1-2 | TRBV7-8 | TGTGCCAGCAGCTTAGGCGTTAAGGGAGGGACGGCCACTCGCTATTATGGCTACACCTTC | CASSLGVKGGTATRYYGYTF
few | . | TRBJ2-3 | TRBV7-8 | TGTGCCAGCAGCTTTTACGGCCTACGGGACACAGATACGCAGTATTTT | CASSFYGLRDTDTQYF
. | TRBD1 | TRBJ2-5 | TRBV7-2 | TGTGCCAGCAGCCGGGACAGGTACCAAGAGACCCAGTACTTC | CASSRDRYQETQYF
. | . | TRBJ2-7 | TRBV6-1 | TGTGCCAGCAGTCTATACGGAGACGGGCAAACCTACGAGCAGTACTTC | CASSLYGDGQTYEQYF
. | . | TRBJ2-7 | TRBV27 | TGTGCCAGCAGTTTACGCAAGAGCTCCTACGAGCAGTACTTC | CASSLRKSSYEQYF
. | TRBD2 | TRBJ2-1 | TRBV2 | TGTGCCAGCAGCTCTAGCGGGGGTAATGAGCAGTTCTTC | CASSSSGGNEQFF
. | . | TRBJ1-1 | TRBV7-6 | TGTGCCAGCAGCCGAGACGATGGGGTTAACACTGAAGCTTTCTTT | CASSRDDGVNTEAFF
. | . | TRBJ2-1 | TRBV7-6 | TGTGCCAGCAGCTTAGCCGGGGGTCGGAAGTTCTTC | CASSLAGGRKFF
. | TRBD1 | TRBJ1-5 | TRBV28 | TGTGCCAGCAGTGAACGCCGGGACAGAAATCAGCCCCAGCATTTT | CASSERRDRNQPQHF
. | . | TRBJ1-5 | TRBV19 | TGTGCCAGTACTTGGACAGTGAGTAGCAATCAGCCCCAGCATTTT | CASTWTVSSNQPQHF
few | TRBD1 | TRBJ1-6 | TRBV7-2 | TGTGCCAGCAGCTTAGCGGAAAGGGGGCTCAGCTCCTATAATTCACCCCTCCACTTT | CASSLAERGLSSYNSPLHF